Following are 7 T cell receptor beta chains from one sample sequenced in a study of early T cells in non-severe SARS-CoV-2 infection. TCRdb independently ran MiXCR on the 5' RACE reads; one entry per CDR3 protein. The sample holds 85,000 to 100,000 distinct CDR3 sequences; roughly 17% are singletons and the top ten take roughly 1.3%. The material sequenced was whole blood. The receptors come from an adult who was a healthcare worker with PCR-confirmed SARS-CoV-2 infection or an uninfected control (not recorded which).

CDR3 amino acids: CSVVVTSNTGELFF. CDR3 bases: TGCAGCGTTGTGGTGACTTCGAACACCGGGGAGCTGTTTTTT. V and J are TRBV29-1 and TRBJ2-2; D remains unclear. The CDR3 totals 14 residues. V gave up 4 bases and J gave up 0 bases, with 9 bases separating them. CDR1 is SQVTM and CDR2 is ANQGSEA in the germline V gene.

The V call is TRBV21-1, the J call TRBJ1-1. TRBV21-1 is shown as a pseudogene. This CDR3 region has 14 residues. The CDR3 DNA reads TGTGCCAGCAGCATGACGGGCCGACGGGCTGAAGCTTTCTTT. Its protein product is CASSMTGRRAEAFF.

The genes are TRBV6-4 and TRBJ2-3; no definite D call. V was pared by 4 bases and J by 2 bases, with 10 bases between. The CDR3 length is 14 residues. Germline CDR1 is MRHNA and CDR2 is SNTAGT. This CDR3 reads CASSVDGTTDTQYF. The CDR3 nucleotides read TGTGCCAGCAGTGTTGACGGAACCACAGATACGCAGTATTTT.

The chain is built from TRBV20-1 and TRBJ1-5; weak D call: TRBD1 (5 bases). The germline CDR1 and CDR2 sequences are DFQATT and SNEGSKA (reference sequence). Between the trimmed V and J ends, which lost 5 bases and 3 bases, there was a span of 26 bases. CDR3 length: 18 amino acids. The CDR3 sequence: CSASRPATGVRPNQPQHF. In DNA, the CDR3 is TGCAGTGCTTCCCGCCCCGCTACGGGGGTCCGCCCCAATCAGCCCCAGCATTTT.

V and J are TRBV29-1 and TRBJ2-7, with TRBD1 matching 7 bases. The ends lost 6 bases at V and 4 bases at J; junction bases unmatched: 12. CDR1 is SQVTM and CDR2 is ANQGSEA in the germline V gene. The CDR3 has 14 residues. The CDR3: CSVALTGKPYEQYF. The CDR3 region has the DNA TGCAGCGTCGCATTGACAGGGAAACCTTACGAGCAGTACTTC.

In this sample, this clonotype turned up many times. This chain links TRBV11-2 with TRBJ2-3, with D maybe TRBD2 (5 bases). V was trimmed by 7 bases and J by 0 bases, leaving 14 bases between them. The CDR3 runs 15 residues. CDR1 SGHAT and CDR2 FQNNGV come from the germline V gene. The CDR3 reads CASTQARGSTDTQYF. The CDR3 bases are TGTGCCAGCACGCAAGCTCGGGGAAGCACAGATACGCAGTATTTT.

This clonotype has ten or more counts. The chain is built from TRBV11-2 and TRBJ1-5; D unresolved. V lost 0 bases and J lost 7, with 7 bases in between. The germline V gene has CDR1 SGHAT and CDR2 FQNNGV. The CDR3 covers 13 residues. The CDR3 coding sequence is TGTGCCAGCAGCTTAGATGAGTCGCAGCCCCAGCATTTT. Translated, it gives CASSLDESQPQHF.